The text below deals with one TCR beta chain. Its specificity is not known. V shed 1 base and J 2 bases; nucleotides not matched to a gene: 7. The germline CDR1 and CDR2 sequences are SGHTA and FQGNSA. The CDR3 runs to 16 residues. The data originate from a study of T cells after yellow fever vaccination. Whole-study results and caveats: At under 97% for CD4 and approximately 88% for CD8, most primary-vaccination clones showed up again after the booster. A small proportion of clonotypes was detected in both the CD4 and CD8 compartments.

A universal primer site and UMIs were added as TCR cDNA was made by 5'RACE template switching. One entry per CDR3 protein results from TCRdb running MiXCR on the 5' RACE reads. In the table there are 250,000 to 400,000 distinct CDR3 sequences, 4.1% of which are singletons. The sequencing used PBMCs, collected 5 days after the yellow fever booster vaccination. V gene TRBV7-2 combines with J gene TRBJ2-5, with TRBD2 matching over 7 bases. The origin of this receptor is a man between 18 and 35 years old who received the YFV17D yellow fever vaccine. CDR3 loop: CASSLVSASGQETQYF. CDR3 sequence (DNA): TGTGCCAGCAGCTTAGTAAGCGCTAGCGGACAAGAGACCCAGTACTTC.